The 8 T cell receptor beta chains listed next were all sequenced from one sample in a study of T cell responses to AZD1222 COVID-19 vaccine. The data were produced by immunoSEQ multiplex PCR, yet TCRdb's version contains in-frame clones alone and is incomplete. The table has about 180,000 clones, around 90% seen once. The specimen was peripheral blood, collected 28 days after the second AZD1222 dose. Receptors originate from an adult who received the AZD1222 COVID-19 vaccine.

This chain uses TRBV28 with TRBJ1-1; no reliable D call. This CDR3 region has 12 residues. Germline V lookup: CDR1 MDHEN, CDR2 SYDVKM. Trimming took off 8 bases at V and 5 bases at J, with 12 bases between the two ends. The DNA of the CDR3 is TGTGCCAGCCTGCAAGCGGGTACTGAAGCTTTCTTT. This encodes CASLQAGTEAFF.

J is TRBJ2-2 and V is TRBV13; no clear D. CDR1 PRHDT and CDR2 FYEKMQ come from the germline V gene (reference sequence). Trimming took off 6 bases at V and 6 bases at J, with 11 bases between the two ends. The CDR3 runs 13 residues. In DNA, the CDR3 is TGTGCCAGCAGGCTACCGGGTGCCGGGGAGCTGTTTTTT. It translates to CASRLPGAGELFF.

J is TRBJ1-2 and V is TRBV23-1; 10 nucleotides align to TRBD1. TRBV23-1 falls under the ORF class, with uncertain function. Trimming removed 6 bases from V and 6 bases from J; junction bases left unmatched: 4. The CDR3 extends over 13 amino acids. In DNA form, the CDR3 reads TGCGCCAGCAGACCGGGACAGGGGAATGGCTACACCTTC. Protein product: CASRPGQGNGYTF.

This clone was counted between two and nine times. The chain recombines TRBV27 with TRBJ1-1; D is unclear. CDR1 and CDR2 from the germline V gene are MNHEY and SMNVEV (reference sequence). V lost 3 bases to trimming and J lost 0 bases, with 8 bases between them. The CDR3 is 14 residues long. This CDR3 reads CASSFSPMNTEAFF. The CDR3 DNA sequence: TGTGCCAGCAGTTTTAGTCCTATGAACACTGAAGCTTTCTTT.

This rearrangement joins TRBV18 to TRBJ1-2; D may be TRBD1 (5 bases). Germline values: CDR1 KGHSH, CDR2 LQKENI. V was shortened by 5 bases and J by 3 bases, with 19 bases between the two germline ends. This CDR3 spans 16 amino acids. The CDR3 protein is CASSTGGSLADYGYTF. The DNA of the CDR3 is TGTGCCAGCTCAACGGGGGGAAGCCTAGCAGACTATGGCTACACCTTC.

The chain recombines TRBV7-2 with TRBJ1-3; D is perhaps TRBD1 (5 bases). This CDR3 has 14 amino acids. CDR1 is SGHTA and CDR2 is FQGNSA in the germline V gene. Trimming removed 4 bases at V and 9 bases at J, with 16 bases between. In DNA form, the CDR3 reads TGTGCCAGCAGCTCCCGGGCGGCGGGGGGCACCATATATTTT. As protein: CASSSRAAGGTIYF.

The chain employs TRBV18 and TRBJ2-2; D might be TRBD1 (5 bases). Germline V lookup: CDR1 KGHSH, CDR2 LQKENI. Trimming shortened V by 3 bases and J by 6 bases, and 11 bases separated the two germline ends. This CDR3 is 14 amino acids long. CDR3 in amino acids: CASSPTTVPGELFF. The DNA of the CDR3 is TGTGCCAGCTCACCGACGACAGTCCCCGGGGAGCTGTTTTTT.

CDR3 in amino acids: CASSLRWPGREGEKLFF. The CDR3 DNA is TGCGCCAGCAGCTTGAGGTGGCCGGGGAGGGAGGGTGAAAAACTGTTTTTT. This chain connects TRBV5-1 to TRBJ1-4; D ambiguous. Germline CDR1 is SGHRS and CDR2 is YFSETQ. The CDR3 has 17 amino acids. Trimming took 1 base from V and 7 from J, leaving 20 bases between them.